These T cell receptor beta chains were read from a single sample in a study of blood T cells in healthy people across ages. MiXCR, applied by TCRdb to the 5' RACE reads, yields one record per CDR3 protein. The sample has some 800,000 distinct CDR3 sequences; under 45% are singletons. The specimen sequenced was blood. These TCRs come from a man between 60 and 75 years old in good health. Each CDR3 is given with its conserved first and last residue. A D gene is named only where the DNA matches it firmly. The listing skips clone size in some rows; elsewhere it reads once, few, many or a size class.

clone_size	d_call	j_call	v_call	cdr3_nt	cdr3_aa
-	-	TRBJ2-1	TRBV7-2	TGTGCCAGCACCCCTTCGGGACGTGAACAGTTCTTC	CASTPSGREQFF
-	-	TRBJ1-1	TRBV7-9	TGTGCCAGCAGCCGGCGTCCGGGCTCAGGTGTGGCTTGGACTGAAGCTTTCTTT	CASSRRPGSGVAWTEAFF
-	-	TRBJ1-6	TRBV7-9	TGTGCCAGCAGCTTAGCGGGGCAGCAACCTAATTCACCCCTCCACTTT	CASSLAGQQPNSPLHF
few	TRBD2	TRBJ2-3	TRBV11-2	TGTGCCAGCAGCTGGACTAGCGGGGCCCTCACAGATACGCAGTATTTT	CASSWTSGALTDTQYF
-	-	TRBJ1-1	TRBV6-1	TGTGCCAGCAAACGACAGAGTGAAGCTTTCTTT	CASKRQSEAFF
-	-	TRBJ1-2	TRBV6-6	TGTGCCAGCACCTATACTTTTGCTGATACCTATGGCTACACCTTC	CASTYTFADTYGYTF
few	-	TRBJ2-4	TRBV9	TGTGCCAGCAGCGTAGGAGTAGGAATAGCCAAAAACATTCAGTACTTC	CASSVGVGIAKNIQYF
-	TRBD1	TRBJ2-7	TRBV11-2	TGTGCCAGCAGCATTTTAGGACAGGGGCTTAGCTCCTACGAGCAGTACTTC	CASSILGQGLSSYEQYF
many	-	TRBJ2-7	TRBV27	TGTGCCACCCGTGCCGGGACGATAACCTACGAGCAGTACTTC	CATRAGTITYEQYF
-	-	TRBJ1-1	TRBV24-1	TGTGCCACCAGTGTAGGAGTGAACACTGAAGCTTTCTTT	CATSVGVNTEAFF
-	-	TRBJ2-3	TRBV6-1	TGTGCCAGCAGTATGGGAGACGGCAGTATACGCACAGATACGCAGTATTTT	CASSMGDGSIRTDTQYF
-	TRBD1	TRBJ2-7	TRBV11-2	TGTGCCAGCAGCTTAGTTCAACAGGGGAAATACGAGCAGTACTTC	CASSLVQQGKYEQYF
-	-	TRBJ2-3	TRBV10-2	TGCGCCAGCAGAGGTGGAGGGAGCGGCACAGATACGCAGTATTTT	CASRGGGSGTDTQYF
few	TRBD2	TRBJ2-1	TRBV28	TGTGCCAGCAGACATCACGGGGGGGGCGGCTATGAGCAGTTCTTC	CASRHHGGGGYEQFF
-	-	TRBJ1-5	TRBV7-2	TGTGCCAGCAGGATTGACTTGTTTCAGCCCCAGCATTTT	CASRIDLFQPQHF
-	TRBD1	TRBJ1-2	TRBV12-3/TRBV12-4	TGTGCCAGCAGTTTGGACAGGGGGCTCTACTATGGCTACACCTTC	CASSLDRGLYYGYTF
few	TRBD1	TRBJ2-7	TRBV7-2	TGTGCCAGCAGCTTAGGCCGGGACAGGATCACCTACGAGCAGTACTTC	CASSLGRDRITYEQYF
-	-	TRBJ2-7	TRBV6-2/TRBV6-3	TGTGCCAGCAGTTACCTGGACAGATTCCTCTACGAGCAGTACTTC	CASSYLDRFLYEQYF
few	-	TRBJ2-4	TRBV4-3	TGCGCCAGCAGCCAAGATCCGGACCTTAAAAACATTCAGTACTTC	CASSQDPDLKNIQYF
-	-	TRBJ1-2	TRBV28	TGTGCCAGCAGCTTACGGACAGTGTTATATGGCTACACCTTC	CASSLRTVLYGYTF
-	TRBD1	TRBJ1-5	TRBV2	TGTGCCAGCAGTGCATATTTTTCCAGGGGGGGTAGCAATCAGCCCCAGCATTTT	CASSAYFSRGGSNQPQHF
many	-	TRBJ2-7	TRBV7-2	TGTGCCAGCAGCTTACTAGGCCAACCCTCCTACGAGCAGTACTTC	CASSLLGQPSYEQYF
-	-	TRBJ2-5	TRBV5-1	TGCGCCAGCAGCCCCGAGACAGCGTCCCAAGAGACCCAGTACTTC	CASSPETASQETQYF
many	-	TRBJ2-7	TRBV4-3	TGCGCCAGCAGCCAAGATGTTCGAGGGTACGAGCAGTACTTC	CASSQDVRGYEQYF
-	-	TRBJ2-7	TRBV29-1	TGCAGCGCCCTTGAGAGGGGAAATGAGCAGTACTTC	CSALERGNEQYF
-	-	TRBJ2-7	TRBV28	TGTGCCAGCAGTCCTCTGGCAGGATGGGCCATTTTCTACGAGCAGTACTTC	CASSPLAGWAIFYEQYF
-	-	TRBJ1-5	TRBV6-2/TRBV6-3	TGTGCCAGCAGTTACACAACAGAAAGGTCCCTCGACAATCAGCCCCAGCATTTT	CASSYTTERSLDNQPQHF
few	-	TRBJ2-1	TRBV24-1	TGTGCCACCAGTGATTTTAGGGGGGGCGTATACAATGAGCAGTTCTTC	CATSDFRGGVYNEQFF
-	-	TRBJ1-2	TRBV3-1	TGTGCCAGCAGCCAAGGTCAGGGCTACACCTTC	CASSQGQGYTF
-	TRBD2	TRBJ2-3	TRBV20-1	TGCAGTGCTAGAGACTCTAGCGGGGGGGCAGAAGATACGCAGTATTTT	CSARDSSGGAEDTQYF
-	-	TRBJ2-7	TRBV12-3/TRBV12-4	TGTGCCAGCAGTTTAGGCAGCGGGCTAACGGGGGTCTACGAGCAGTACTTC	CASSLGSGLTGVYEQYF
-	-	TRBJ2-1	TRBV5-1	TGCGCCAGCAAACCCGGCCAGTCCTACAATGAGCAGTTCTTC	CASKPGQSYNEQFF
-	TRBD1	TRBJ2-7	TRBV20-1	TGCAGTGCTAGATCCGACTCGACAGGGGGCGCTTACGAGCAGTACTTC	CSARSDSTGGAYEQYF
-	TRBD1	TRBJ2-7	TRBV20-1	TGCAGTGCTAGAGATTTAGGGACAGGGGGGTACGAGCAGTACTTC	CSARDLGTGGYEQYF
-	TRBD2	TRBJ2-4	TRBV20-1	TGCAGTGCTAACCCGGGACTAGCGGGGGTTTTAGCCAAAAACATTCAGTACTTC	CSANPGLAGVLAKNIQYF
few	-	TRBJ2-1	TRBV4-3	TGCGCCAGCAGCCAAGATAGGAAAGTAGCCTACAATGAGCAGTTCTTC	CASSQDRKVAYNEQFF
-	-	TRBJ1-1	TRBV20-1	TGCAGTGCTAGATCGCAGGGTGGAGAAACTGAAGCTTTCTTT	CSARSQGGETEAFF
once	TRBD2	TRBJ2-1	TRBV6-2/TRBV6-3	TGTGCCAGCAGACTCTACGCTAGCGGGGGGGCTAATGAGCAGTTCTTC	CASRLYASGGANEQFF
-	-	TRBJ2-4	TRBV6-5	TGTGCCAGCAGCTACCTTGGCACAAGGCTGGGGGACATTCAGTACTTC	CASSYLGTRLGDIQYF
-	-	TRBJ2-5	TRBV7-9	TGTGCCAGCAGCTATGCCACCCAAGAGACCCAGTACTTC	CASSYATQETQYF
-	-	TRBJ2-7	TRBV7-2	TGTGCCAGCAGCGCGATGACAATGAGGGGCGAGCAGTACTTC	CASSAMTMRGEQYF
few	TRBD1	TRBJ2-7	TRBV7-9	TGTGCCAGCAGCCCCTCGGACAGGGGGCCGTACGAGCAGTACTTC	CASSPSDRGPYEQYF
-	TRBD1	TRBJ1-2	TRBV5-1	TGCGCCAGCAGCTTGGCCGGGACAGGGGACCCAACTTTGTCTGGCTACACCTTC	CASSLAGTGDPTLSGYTF